The 10 T cell receptor beta chains below were found in one sample sequenced in a study of siplizumab effects on memory and regulatory T cells. Repertoires were generated with immunoSEQ multiplex PCR, while TCRdb's copy carries only in-frame clones and drops some. The sample lists 99,000 or so clones, 93% occurring once. Input material: CD4+ T cells sorted from blood. The source of these receptors is a human donor in good health.

The chain combines TRBV19 with TRBJ2-7; D gene uncertain. Deletions cut 10 bases from V and 0 bases from J, with 16 bases between. Germline V gene sequence: CDR1 LNHDA, CDR2 SQIVND (reference sequence). The CDR3 has 14 amino acids. In nucleotides, the CDR3 is TGTGCCACCTCACCACAGCGATTCTCCTACGAGCAGTACTTC. Protein: CATSPQRFSYEQYF.

V gene TRBV6-1 combines with J gene TRBJ2-3; TRBD1 aligns across 8 bases. CDR3 size: 14 residues. Germline CDR1 MNHNS, CDR2 SASEGT. Losses at the gene ends were 8 bases for V and 0 bases for J; bases not matched to a gene: 4. The CDR3 loop is CASGRDRSTDTQYF. The CDR3, as DNA: TGTGCCAGCGGCCGGGACAGGAGCACAGATACGCAGTATTTT.

V is TRBV5-1 and J is TRBJ2-7; D may be TRBD1 (6 bases). Trimming cost V 0 bases and J 4 bases, with 20 bases left between them. The CDR3 runs 17 residues. From germline, CDR1 is SGHRS and CDR2 YFSETQ. CDR3: CASSLVPPSGELYEQYF. The CDR3, as DNA: TGCGCCAGCAGCTTGGTCCCACCCTCAGGGGAGTTGTACGAGCAGTACTTC.

The rearrangement joins TRBV10-3 to TRBJ1-5; D may be TRBD1 (5 bases). V dropped 0 bases and J dropped 2 bases, with 8 bases sitting between them. This CDR3 comprises 15 residues. The germline gives CDR1 ENHRY, CDR2 SYGVKD. Written as DNA, the CDR3 is TGTGCCATCAGTGAGTCGGGGCAGGGCAATCAGCCCCAGCATTTT. This sequence encodes CAISESGQGNQPQHF.

The V and J genes are TRBV9 and TRBJ2-3; TRBD2 is a possible D gene (5 bases). V was clipped by 1 base and J by 5 bases, with 11 bases between them. CDR1 and CDR2 (germline): SGDLS, YYNGEE. This CDR3 spans 14 amino acids. For the CDR3, the DNA is TGTGCCAGCAGCGTATTGAACCGGGGAGATACGCAGTATTTT. It is translated as CASSVLNRGDTQYF.

J is TRBJ2-1 and V is TRBV9; 12 bases line up with TRBD2. The CDR3 loop spans 18 amino acids. V was pared by 1 base and J by 1 base, with 6 bases of the junction left unmatched. CDR1 is SGDLS and CDR2 is YYNGEE in the germline V gene. In DNA, the CDR3 is TGTGCCAGCAGCGTAAGCCTAGCGGGAGGGTCATCCTACAATGAGCAGTTCTTC. Its protein product is CASSVSLAGGSSYNEQFF.

A remark on this clone: This sample includes further DNA sequences coding for the same CDR3. V and J are TRBV6-1 and TRBJ1-2; TRBD1 matches at 7 bases. J was trimmed by 6 bases and V by 5 bases; bases with no gene match: 3. The CDR3 spans 12 residues. Germline-derived CDR1 and CDR2 are MNHNS and SASEGT. The CDR3 DNA sequence: TGTGCCAGCAGTCGACAGGGTGATGGCTACACCTTC. Translated: CASSRQGDGYTF.

The chain employs TRBV10-3 and TRBJ2-1; D may be TRBD2 (6 bases). V lost 6 bases and J lost 4, with 22 bases in between. From germline, CDR1 is ENHRY and CDR2 SYGVKD. CDR3 length equals 17 residues. The DNA of the CDR3 is TGTGCCATCAGCGGCGATTTATCTAGCGTGAAATACAATGAGCAGTTCTTC. Encoded protein: CAISGDLSSVKYNEQFF.

The V gene is TRBV2, the J gene TRBJ2-7, with D unclear. V dropped 3 bases and J dropped 0 bases, with 12 bases sitting between them. This CDR3 contains 15 residues. CDR1 and CDR2 from the germline V gene are SNHLY and FYNNEI. In DNA form, the CDR3 reads TGTGCCAGCAGTGATAGGGCGATCGCCTCCTACGAGCAGTACTTC. This sequence encodes CASSDRAIASYEQYF. The complete variable domain, with remaining parts taken from reference TRBV2 and TRBJ2-7, reads EPEVTQTPSHQVTQMGQEVILRCVPISNHLYFYWYRQILGQKVEFLVSFYNNEISEKSEIFDDQFSVERPDGSNFTLKIRSTKLEDSAMYFCASSDRAIASYEQYFGPGTRLTVT.

The V and J genes are TRBV28 and TRBJ1-2; TRBD1 matches at 9 bases. The germline CDR1 and CDR2 sequences are MDHEN and SYDVKM. V lost 7 bases to trimming and J lost 6 bases; unmatched junction nucleotides: 12. This CDR3 region has 15 residues. The chain's CDR3 is CASTKGGTGYNGYTF. The CDR3 DNA follows: TGTGCCAGCACCAAAGGGGGGACAGGGTATAATGGCTACACCTTC.